The present TCR beta chain was sequenced within a study of blood T cells in healthy people across ages. V shed 8 bases and J shed 2 bases, with 10 bases lying between them. CDR1 is DFQATT, CDR2 SNEGSKA, per germline (reference sequence). This CDR3 comprises 13 residues. The study, taken as a whole, reports: The study found more naive CD4+ cells and higher diversity in long-lived than aged donors. Naive T cell percentage and TCR beta diversity correlated strongly.

Healthy Russian Caucasian donors spanned ages roughly 6 to 90 years. A sample-barcoded 5' primer and a J-beta primer mix were used in a second PCR of about 7 to 12 cycles. Template switching added a 12-random-nucleotide identifier to every cDNA molecule. TCRdb re-called the 5' RACE reads with MiXCR, one entry per CDR3 protein. The data hold some 690,000 distinct CDR3 sequences, with 20% to 25% observed a single time. This clonotype has more than one count but fewer than ten. The target antigen is unknown. This chain connects TRBV20-1 to TRBJ2-6, with D possibly matching TRBD1 (5 bases). The clonotype comes from a man aged 70-80 years in good health. The sample consisted of blood. CDR3 region: CSSSGTGANVLTF. The CDR3 DNA sequence: TGCAGTTCCTCAGGGACTGGGGCCAACGTCCTGACTTTC.